Detailed here is one T cell receptor (beta chain). These data are taken from a study of blood T cell repertoires in COVID-19. At the level of the study: T cells, B-cell-depleted T cells, or PBMCs supplied cDNA or gDNA.

The germline gives CDR1 LGHDT, CDR2 YNNKEL (reference sequence). The length of the CDR3 is 14 residues. V was trimmed by 4 bases and J by 5 bases, leaving 12 bases between them. In the original processing: Using reference gene primer amplification, nucleated cell counts were estimated. The method was immunoSEQ multiplex PCR; TCRdb's version includes in-frame clones alone and lacks a portion of them. V and J calls and clone size are those listed in that table; D and trimming were worked out from the DNA. The sample has about 270,000 clones, 80% to 90% seen once; the top ten hold roughly 3.9%. The sequence was collected from a woman aged 25 to 39 with acute COVID-19. The V call is TRBV3-1 (or the pseudogene TRBV3-2), the J call TRBJ1-5, with unresolved D. The sequenced sample was PBMCs or T cells enriched from blood (not recorded which). The CDR3 nucleotides read TGTGCCAGCAGCCGCCGCGAGGGTCATCAGCCCCAGCATTTT. Its protein product is CASSRREGHQPQHF.